Following are 27 T cell receptor beta chains from one sample sequenced in a study of blood T cell repertoires in COVID-19. The repertoire was sequenced with immunoSEQ multiplex PCR; TCRdb's copy has only in-frame clones and lacks some. The sample shows roughly 160,000 clones, roughly 87% of them seen only once. Sequenced: PBMCs or T cells enriched from blood (not recorded which). The receptors shown here come from a woman in her forties or fifties who had recovered from COVID-19.

DNA for the CDR3: TGTGCCAGCAGCAAAGGACAGGCGGTTGAAGCTTTCTTT. This gives the protein CASSKGQAVEAFF. This sequence joins TRBV21-1 and TRBJ1-1; the DNA was not used to check the table's D call, TRBD1. TRBV21-1 counts as a pseudogene. The CDR3 sequence is 13 residues long.

The chain joins TRBV6-6 to TRBJ1-1; the D gene is possibly TRBD1 (5 bases). CDR3 length equals 15 residues. V dropped 2 bases and J dropped 4 bases, with 14 bases sitting between them. The germline V gene has CDR1 MNHNY and CDR2 SVGAGI (reference sequence). As DNA, the CDR3 is TGTGCCAGCAGTTACATCAGGGTCGGGGGCACTGAAGCTTTCTTT. It codes for CASSYIRVGGTEAFF.

The rearrangement joins TRBV30 to TRBJ2-2; 10 positions match TRBD2. Trimming took 1 base from V and 4 from J; bases not matched to a gene: 6. CDR1 and CDR2 from the germline V gene are GTSNPN and SVGIG (reference sequence). The CDR3 runs to 16 residues. The CDR3 loop is CAWSAVLAGVTGELFF. The CDR3 coding sequence is TGTGCCTGGAGTGCCGTCCTAGCGGGAGTCACCGGGGAGCTGTTTTTT. The full variable domain, its missing parts supplied by reference TRBV30 and TRBJ2-2, is SQTIHQWPATLVQPVGSPLSLECTVEGTSNPNLYWYRQAAGRGLQLLFYSVGIGQISSEVPQNLSASRPQDRQFILSSKKLLLSDSGFYLCAWSAVLAGVTGELFFGEGSRLTVL.

As concerns this clone: Other DNA sequences in the same sample also yield this CDR3. This chain joins TRBV6-5 and TRBJ1-1; 7 bases match TRBD1. The V gene end was trimmed by 5 bases and the J gene end by 4 bases; junction bases not matched to a gene: 4. The CDR3 is made up of 13 amino acids. CDR1 is MNHEY and CDR2 is SVGAGI in the germline V gene. The DNA of the CDR3 is TGTGCCAGCAGTCGACAGGGCACCACTGAAGCTTTCTTT. This translates into CASSRQGTTEAFF.

This clone has more than one count but fewer than ten. This chain joins TRBV4-3 and TRBJ2-2, with TRBD2 as a possible D gene (5 bases). Trimming removed 1 base at V and 2 bases at J, with 14 bases between. This CDR3 spans 17 amino acids. The V gene's germline CDR1 is LGHNA and CDR2 YSLEER. The CDR3 nucleotides read TGCGCCAGCAGCCAAGTTTTAGCGAGCGGAAACACCGGGGAGCTGTTTTTT. Protein: CASSQVLASGNTGELFF.

This clone was seen a handful of times. The rearrangement joins TRBV6-5 to TRBJ1-2; 9 positions agree with TRBD1. The V gene's germline CDR1 is MNHEY and CDR2 SVGAGI. V trimming: 5 bases; J trimming: 4 bases; junction bases outside the gene matches: 8. The CDR3 runs to 15 residues. As DNA, the CDR3 is TGTGCCAGCAGTCCTAGGACAGGGGAGGGCTATGGCTACACCTTC. Its translation is CASSPRTGEGYGYTF.

The chain carries TRBV2 and TRBJ2-1; TRBD2 matches 10 bases. CDR3 length equals 16 residues. Germline CDR1 and CDR2: SNHLY and FYNNEI. With 4 bases clipped from V and 5 bases from J, the junction kept 8 bases outside the gene matches. The CDR3 DNA sequence: TGTGCCAGCAGTGCTAGCCTAGCGGGGGTAGACAATGAGCAGTTCTTC. This translates into CASSASLAGVDNEQFF. Combining the CDR3 with reference TRBV2 and TRBJ2-1 gives the whole variable domain EPEVTQTPSHQVTQMGQEVILRCVPISNHLYFYWYRQILGQKVEFLVSFYNNEISEKSEIFDDQFSVERPDGSNFTLKIRSTKLEDSAMYFCASSASLAGVDNEQFFGPGTRLTVL.

The V and J genes are TRBV21-1 and TRBJ2-1; the D call of TRBD2 is as the table states it, not checked on the DNA. TRBV21-1 is described as a pseudogene. The CDR3 length is 19 residues. CDR3 DNA sequence: TGTGCCAGCAGCAAAGCGTCGGGGCGTCTAGCGATCACGTCCAATGAGCAGTTCTTC. This translates into CASSKASGRLAITSNEQFF.

This chain links TRBV19 with TRBJ2-2, with 8 bases lining up with TRBD2. Germline-derived CDR1 and CDR2 are LNHDA and SQIVND (reference sequence). J was trimmed by 0 bases and V by 4 bases; bases with no gene match: 4. The CDR3 consists of 16 residues. CDR3 nucleotide sequence: TGTGCCAGTAGTACAGGTAGCGGGGCGAACACCGGGGAGCTGTTTTTT. Translating it yields CASSTGSGANTGELFF.

This chain uses TRBV10-1 with TRBJ1-1; TRBD1 might be the D (5 bases). This CDR3 is built from 17 residues. Germline-derived CDR1 and CDR2 are WNHNN and SYGVQD (reference sequence). Trimming took off 0 bases at V and 2 bases at J, with 16 bases between the two ends. For the CDR3, the DNA is TGCGCCAGCAGTGAGTCTCTCTTCGGGGGGATCAACACTGAAGCTTTCTTT. This translates into CASSESLFGGINTEAFF.

This chain connects TRBV7-6 to TRBJ2-1; 8 bases match TRBD1. The junction had 6 bases not matched to a gene; V was cut back by 5 bases and J by 0 bases. Per the germline V gene, CDR1 is SGHVS and CDR2 is FNYEAQ. The CDR3 is 16 residues long. CDR3 region: CASSTGQGSSYNEQFF. CDR3 DNA: TGTGCCAGCAGCACTGGACAGGGCAGCTCCTACAATGAGCAGTTCTTC.

This rearrangement joins TRBV18 to TRBJ1-5; 7 bases agree with TRBD1. The CDR3 is made up of 15 amino acids. Germline CDR1 KGHSH, CDR2 LQKENI. V gave up 3 bases and J gave up 5 bases; unmatched junction bases: 7. The CDR3 DNA sequence: TGTGCCAGCTCACCTAGCCGGGACAGAGATCAGCCCCAGCATTTT. Translation: CASSPSRDRDQPQHF.

The chain has TRBV19 and TRBJ1-2; TRBD1 matches 8 bases. This CDR3 is 14 amino acids long. Trimming removed 7 bases from V and 4 bases from J; junction bases left unmatched: 8. Germline CDR1 is LNHDA and CDR2 is SQIVND (reference sequence). CDR3 residues: CASKAGGAGYGYTF. Here the CDR3 DNA reads TGTGCCAGTAAGGCAGGGGGCGCGGGCTATGGCTACACCTTC.

The count of this clone is one. The chain links TRBV28 to TRBJ1-2; D is undetermined. V lost 3 bases, J lost 1 base, and 15 bases lay in between. There are 16 residues in the CDR3. The V gene's germline CDR1 is MDHEN and CDR2 SYDVKM. For the CDR3, the DNA is TGTGCCAGCAGTTTGGTCCGGCGGGGAGATAACTATGGCTACACCTTC. Encoded protein: CASSLVRRGDNYGYTF.

V and J are TRBV11-2 and TRBJ2-1; 13 nucleotides line up with TRBD2. The V gene end was trimmed by 1 base and the J gene end by 6 bases; junction bases not matched to a gene: 0. The CDR3 has 15 residues. Germline CDR1 and CDR2: SGHAT and FQNNGV. CDR3 coding DNA: TGTGCCAGCAGCTTAGGGACTAGCGGGAGCAATGAGCAGTTCTTC. Its translation: CASSLGTSGSNEQFF.

A note on this clone: This sample also contains other DNA sequences that code for the same CDR3. The rearrangement links TRBV6-2 or TRBV6-3 to TRBJ1-2; the match to TRBD1 covers 8 bases. In germline, CDR1 is MNHEY, CDR2 SVGEGT. J was trimmed by 5 bases and V by 5 bases; bases with no gene match: 1. The CDR3 spans 12 residues. In nucleotides, the CDR3 is TGTGCCAGCAGTGACAGGGGATATGGCTACACCTTC. Translation: CASSDRGYGYTF.

The chain is built from TRBV6-4 and TRBJ2-2; D may be TRBD1 (6 bases). V lost 0 bases and J lost 5, with 10 bases in between. Germline V gene data show CDR1 as MRHNA and CDR2 as SNTAGT. The CDR3 totals 15 residues. The DNA of the CDR3 is TGTGCCAGCAGTGACTCGAGCAGGGGAACCGGGGAGCTGTTTTTT. It encodes CASSDSSRGTGELFF.

The chain joins TRBV30 to TRBJ1-2; no definite D call. V was cut by 3 bases and J by 7 bases, with 12 bases left in between. The CDR3 extends over 12 amino acids. CDR1 is GTSNPN and CDR2 is SVGIG in the germline V gene (reference sequence). CDR3 nucleotide sequence: TGTGCCTGGAGGGTGACGGGTGGTGGCTACACCTTC. This sequence encodes CAWRVTGGGYTF.

The chain couples TRBV7-9 to TRBJ2-7; D ambiguous. Trimming took 1 base from V and 0 from J, leaving 10 bases between them. Germline V gene lookup returns CDR1 SEHNR and CDR2 FQNEAQ (reference sequence). The CDR3 has 15 amino acids. The chain's CDR3 is CASSLGFVGSYEQYF. Here the CDR3 DNA reads TGTGCCAGCAGCTTAGGATTTGTCGGCTCCTACGAGCAGTACTTC.

V is TRBV7-9 and J is TRBJ1-2, with a tentative D call TRBD1 (6 bases). V was shortened by 4 bases and J by 4 bases, with 16 bases between the two germline ends. Germline values: CDR1 SEHNR, CDR2 FQNEAQ (reference sequence). The CDR3 runs to 15 residues. The CDR3 here is CASSSLGGAVYGYTF. Here the CDR3 DNA reads TGTGCCAGCAGCTCCCTCGGGGGGGCAGTCTATGGCTACACCTTC.

CDR3 protein: CASSVTWTGGSYEQYF. CDR3 in DNA: TGTGCCAGCAGCGTTACCTGGACAGGGGGCTCCTACGAGCAGTACTTC. The chain is built from TRBV7-8 and TRBJ2-7; TRBD1 matches at 10 bases. With 5 bases clipped from V and 0 bases from J, the junction kept 7 bases outside the gene matches. Germline V gene lookup returns CDR1 SGHVS and CDR2 FQNEAQ. The CDR3 is 16 residues long.

This sequence joins TRBV29-1 and TRBJ2-2, with TRBD1 matching 8 bases. Trimming cost V 1 base and J 5 bases; bases outside gene matches: 0. Germline loops: CDR1 SQVTM, CDR2 ANQGSEA. CDR3 size: 13 residues. The CDR3 reads CSVEGTGTGELFF. The CDR3 nucleotides are TGCAGCGTTGAAGGGACAGGGACCGGGGAGCTGTTTTTT.

V and J are TRBV30 and TRBJ1-1; no reliable D call. This CDR3 comprises 13 residues. Germline CDR1 reads GTSNPN; CDR2 reads SVGIG (reference sequence). Trimming removed 5 bases from V and 0 bases from J, with 10 bases in between. The CDR3 region is CAWDHTVNTEAFF. As DNA, the CDR3 is TGTGCCTGGGATCACACAGTGAACACTGAAGCTTTCTTT.

The rearrangement links TRBV28 to TRBJ1-5, with TRBD1 matching 9 bases. Losses at the gene ends were 6 bases for V and 2 bases for J; bases not matched to a gene: 5. Germline V lookup: CDR1 MDHEN, CDR2 SYDVKM. The CDR3 covers 15 residues. The CDR3 nucleotides are TGTGCCAGCAGCACAGGGGGCTTGGGCAATCAGCCCCAGCATTTT. Translation: CASSTGGLGNQPQHF.

The rearrangement joins TRBV7-8 to TRBJ2-7; 7 bases are a match to TRBD2. The CDR3 runs to 15 residues. The trim removed 1 base at V and 5 bases at J, leaving 8 bases unmatched. Germline CDR1 SGHVS, CDR2 FQNEAQ. The CDR3 DNA reads as TGTGCCAGCAGCTTAGGGGGGGAGGGCCTCAACGAGCAGTACTTC. It specifies CASSLGGEGLNEQYF.

The chain has TRBV27 and TRBJ2-6; 8 bases line up with TRBD1. There are 17 residues in the CDR3. CDR1 is MNHEY and CDR2 is SMNVEV in the germline V gene (reference sequence). With V trimmed by 6 bases and J by 2 bases, 9 bases remained unmatched. This CDR3 reads CASSPDRGVTGANVLTF. The CDR3 nucleotides are TGTGCCAGCAGCCCCGACAGGGGAGTTACTGGGGCCAACGTCCTGACTTTC.

This chain links TRBV18 with TRBJ1-2; 8 bases are a match to TRBD1. V shed 2 bases and J 5 bases; nucleotides not matched to a gene: 10. The germline V gene has CDR1 KGHSH and CDR2 LQKENI. The CDR3 length is 16 residues. In nucleotides, the CDR3 is TGTGCCAGCTCACCAGCAACAGGACAGGGAGGGTATGGCTACACCTTC. Protein product: CASSPATGQGGYGYTF.